This is a list of T cell receptor beta chains from one sample in a study of blood T cell repertoires in COVID-19. Clones were read by immunoSEQ multiplex PCR, and TCRdb kept only the in-frame ones, dropping some. Seen here are under 150,000 clones, approximately 84% observed once, and the top ten hold 7.5% to 10%. The sequenced sample consisted of peripheral blood. The receptors were gathered from a woman aged 40 to 55 with acute or convalescent COVID-19. Both conserved end residues are part of each CDR3. D genes are given only for firm matches. Rows may omit the clone size; those that give it use once, few, many or a size class.

TRBJ2-7 TRBV7-2 . . 17 TGTGCCAGCAGCCCACGGCCGACAGGCGCCCTTTCCTACGAGCAGTACTTC CASSPRPTGALSYEQYF
TRBJ2-2 TRBV5-1 . . 14 TGCGCCAGCAGCTTGATAGTCAACACCGGGGAGCTGTTTTTT CASSLIVNTGELFF
TRBJ1-5 TRBV10-3 . . 14 TGTGCCATCAGAGCCGGGACTCTAAATCAGCCCCAGCATTTT CAIRAGTLNQPQHF
TRBJ1-5 TRBV19 . . 14 TGTGCCAGTAGTTGGGGGGTCGGCAATCAGCCCCAGCATTTT CASSWGVGNQPQHF
TRBJ1-2 TRBV5-1 . . 14 TGCGCCAGCAGCCCCGGTACTGACTTGGCTGGCTACACCTTC CASSPGTDLAGYTF
TRBJ1-1 TRBV2 TRBD1 . 15 TGTGCCAGCAAAGACAGGGGGGTTTTGAACACTGAAGCTTTCTTT CASKDRGVLNTEAFF
TRBJ2-5 TRBV7-2 TRBD2 once 17 TGTGTCAGCAGCTTAGCTGGGCTCGGACTAGCGTCTGAGACCCAGTACTTC CVSSLAGLGLASETQYF
TRBJ1-2 TRBV6-2/TRBV6-3 TRBD1 . 16 TGTGCCAGCAGTCTAAGGCCCGCGACAGGGATCGGTGGCTACACCTTC CASSLRPATGIGGYTF
TRBJ2-1 TRBV27 . . 12 TGTGCCAGCAGTTCGGGATACAATGAGCAGTTCTTC CASSSGYNEQFF
TRBJ1-2 TRBV19 . . 14 TGTGCCAGTAGTACCCACATGGCGGGGGCTGGCTACACCTTC CASSTHMAGAGYTF
TRBJ2-3 TRBV6-5 TRBD2 . 16 TGTGCCAGCAGTTTCCAACGACTAGCGGGCACAGATACGCAGTATTTT CASSFQRLAGTDTQYF
TRBJ2-4 TRBV30 TRBD1 . 14 TGTGCCTGGAGGCCTCCGGGACAGACGATGATTCAGTACTTC CAWRPPGQTMIQYF
TRBJ2-3 TRBV7-8 . . 15 TGTGCCAGCAGCCCTCTGGGCCCTAGCACAGATACGCAGTATTTT CASSPLGPSTDTQYF
TRBJ1-5 TRBV19 . . 13 TGTGCCAGTACCGACAGCTACAATCAGCCCCAGCATTTT CASTDSYNQPQHF
TRBJ1-5 TRBV6-5 TRBD1 . 14 TGTGCCAGCAGTCCTTCACAGGGGGCCCAGCCCCAGCATTTT CASSPSQGAQPQHF
TRBJ2-7 TRBV6-5 . . 15 TGTGCCAGCACTACGCTTAGGGGCGTCGGCTACGAGCAGTACTTC CASTTLRGVGYEQYF
TRBJ2-7 TRBV5-1 . . 14 TGCGCCAGCAGCTTGGACAGAAGCTCCTACGAGCAGTACTTC CASSLDRSSYEQYF
TRBJ1-2 TRBV29-1 TRBD1 few 12 TGCAGCGTTTTTCAGGGGGCGGTTGGCTACACCTTC CSVFQGAVGYTF
TRBJ1-2 TRBV5-8 TRBD1 . 15 TGTGCCAGCAGCTTAAATCCAGGGGGCGGCTATGGCTACACCTTC CASSLNPGGGYGYTF
TRBJ1-1 TRBV10-1 . . 13 TGCGCCAGCAGACAATTCATGAACACTGAAGCTTTCTTT CASRQFMNTEAFF
TRBJ1-1 TRBV3-1/TRBV3-2 . few 14 TGTGCCAGCAGCCAGGGGCCGGGGAACACTGAAGCTTTCTTT CASSQGPGNTEAFF
TRBJ2-5 TRBV7-2 TRBD2 . 16 TGTGCCAGCAGCTTATCAGGCAGCGGGGGAAGGGGGACCCAGTACTTC CASSLSGSGGRGTQYF
TRBJ1-2 TRBV14 . . 13 TGTGCCAGCAGCCCCGACAGGACTTATGGCTACACCTTC CASSPDRTYGYTF
TRBJ2-3 TRBV5-1 . . 15 TGCGCCAGCAAGCCGTCCCCGGGGAGCACAGATACGCAGTATTTT CASKPSPGSTDTQYF
TRBJ1-5 TRBV6-1 . . 16 TGTGCCAGCAGTGGCGGGGTTGGGATACGGAATCAGCCCCAGCATTTT CASSGGVGIRNQPQHF
TRBJ1-5 TRBV5-8 . . 15 TGTGCCAGCAGCTTAGGCAGGGTGGAGGGGCAGCCCCAGCATTTT CASSLGRVEGQPQHF
TRBJ1-3 TRBV3-1/TRBV3-2 . . 12 TGTGCCAGCAGCCCCTGGGGGGGGGCCATATATTTT CASSPWGGAIYF
TRBJ2-2 TRBV9 TRBD2 . 16 TGTGCCAGCAGCGTAGAGGGCGGGGGGTTTCCCGGGGAGCTGTTTTTT CASSVEGGGFPGELFF
TRBJ2-1 TRBV11-2 TRBD2 . 19 TGTGCCAGCAGCTTAGGCTGGCGGGGGGCCGTATCATCCTACAATGAGCAGTTCTTC CASSLGWRGAVSSYNEQFF
TRBJ1-1 TRBV11-2 . . 13 TGTGCCAGCAGCGCCAACAGCAACACTGAAGCTTTCTTT CASSANSNTEAFF
TRBJ1-2 TRBV7-8 . . 15 TGTGCCAGCAGCTTAGAAGTAGAACCGGGGGTTAGCGGGGCCTTC CASSLEVEPGVSGAF
TRBJ1-1 TRBV9 . . 13 TGTGCCAGCAGCGTAACCACAAACACTGAAGCTTTCTTT CASSVTTNTEAFF
TRBJ1-4 TRBV7-9 . few 13 TGTGCCAGCAGCTTATACGGGGGTGAAAAACTGTTTTTT CASSLYGGEKLFF
TRBJ2-5 TRBV11-2 TRBD2 . 19 TGTGCCAGCAGCTTAGATCTCCTTTCCAGCGGGGGGGCCAGAGAGACCCAGTACTTC CASSLDLLSSGGARETQYF
TRBJ2-7 TRBV7-9 . . 14 TGTGCCAGCAGCTTAACGAAGGGGTCCTACGAGCAGTACTTC CASSLTKGSYEQYF